This passage covers 30 T cell receptor beta chains from one sample sequenced in a study of STAT5B mutations in CD4+ large granular lymphocyte leukemia. The assay was immunoSEQ multiplex PCR, and TCRdb's table has in-frame clones only and misses some. The sample lists approximately 19,000 clones, 70% to 75% occurring once. The material sequenced was CD4+ T cells from blood buffy coats. The receptors originated from a human donor in good health.

This clone was found once. This rearrangement joins TRBV5-1 to TRBJ2-2; D is possibly TRBD1 or TRBD2 (5 bases each). The CDR3 length is 13 residues. V gave up 7 bases and J gave up 8 bases, with 15 bases separating them. Germline V gene lookup returns CDR1 SGHRS and CDR2 YFSETQ. The CDR3 is CASGDPRGGELFF. CDR3 nucleotide sequence: TGCGCCAGCGGGGACCCGAGAGGTGGGGAGCTGTTTTTT.

The chain uses TRBV11-2 and TRBJ1-1; 8 bases line up with TRBD1. The CDR3 sequence is 16 residues long. Germline loops: CDR1 SGHAT, CDR2 FQNNGV. Trimming removed 5 bases from V and 4 bases from J; junction bases left unmatched: 12. The CDR3 DNA reads as TGTGCCAGCAGCCCCTTATCCGGACAGGGCGTCACTGAAGCTTTCTTT. The encoded protein is CASSPLSGQGVTEAFF.

This clone was seen a handful of times. V usage is TRBV28 and J usage is TRBJ2-1, with 8 bases fitting TRBD2. This CDR3 has 17 residues. The germline V gene encodes CDR1 MDHEN and CDR2 SYDVKM. J gave up 9 bases and V 6 bases, and 19 bases lay outside the gene matches. CDR3 bases: TGTGCCAGCAGCCGGGGGACCGCCGGGACTAGGCGAGGTGAGCAGTTCTTC. The encoded protein is CASSRGTAGTRRGEQFF.

This clone was detected a few times. The chain is built from TRBV11-2 and TRBJ1-1, with D perhaps matching TRBD1 (6 bases). The germline V gene has CDR1 SGHAT and CDR2 FQNNGV. Trimming took 5 bases from V and 4 from J, leaving 8 bases between them. The CDR3 is 12 amino acids. The CDR3 nucleotides are TGTGCCAGCAGCCCGGACAGCACTGAAGCTTTCTTT. Translation: CASSPDSTEAFF.

This chain joins TRBV18 and TRBJ2-1; the D gene is possibly TRBD2 (5 bases). V lost 3 bases, J lost 10 bases, and 10 bases lay in between. The CDR3 has 12 amino acids. Looked up from germline, CDR1 is KGHSH and CDR2 is LQKENI. CDR3 DNA sequence: TGTGCCAGCTCACCCCAGAGGGCGGAGCAGTTCTTC. Protein sequence: CASSPQRAEQFF.

Only a few counts were recorded for this clone. The CDR3 nucleotides are TGTGCCAGCAGCCCGGACAGGGTTGGCGAGCAGTACTTC. Protein sequence: CASSPDRVGEQYF. The chain uses TRBV11-2 and TRBJ2-7; 8 bases agree with TRBD1. After removal of 5 bases from V and 6 bases from J, the junction contained 6 bases not matched to a gene. The germline CDR1 and CDR2 sequences are SGHAT and FQNNGV. This CDR3 region has 13 residues.

This sequence joins TRBV5-1 and TRBJ2-3; D gene unclear. V lost 0 bases and J lost 0, with 5 bases in between. From germline, CDR1 is SGHRS and CDR2 YFSETQ. The CDR3 runs to 14 residues. The DNA of the CDR3 is TGCGCCAGCAGCTTGGACAGCAGCACAGATACGCAGTATTTT. Its protein product is CASSLDSSTDTQYF.

This clone occurred once. This rearrangement joins TRBV11-3 to TRBJ2-4; 9 nucleotides align to TRBD2. This CDR3 has 14 amino acids. The V and J ends lost 1 base and 12 bases, in that order; junction bases with no gene match: 7. Germline V lookup: CDR1 SGHNT, CDR2 YENEEA. CDR3 region: CASSLVFSGRGQYF. The CDR3 nucleotides read TGTGCCAGCAGCTTAGTCTTTAGCGGGAGAGGTCAGTACTTC.

This rearrangement joins TRBV4-3 to TRBJ1-4, with 8 bases identical to TRBD1. The CDR3 runs 14 residues. With V trimmed by 2 bases and J by 7 bases, 3 bases remained unmatched. Germline V lookup: CDR1 LGHNA, CDR2 YSLEER. CDR3 sequence: CASSQQGASEKLFF. The CDR3 DNA reads as TGCGCCAGCAGCCAACAGGGGGCGAGTGAAAAACTGTTTTTT.

The sample holds a few counts of this clone. J is TRBJ1-2 and V is TRBV18; no definite D call. The CDR3 loop spans 14 amino acids. V was shortened by 2 bases and J by 2 bases, with 9 bases between the two germline ends. Germline V gives CDR1 KGHSH, CDR2 LQKENI. This CDR3 is CASSPNTENYGYTF. The DNA of the CDR3 is TGTGCCAGCTCACCAAACACGGAGAACTATGGCTACACCTTC.

V is TRBV18 and J is TRBJ2-7, with D possibly TRBD1 on 6 matching bases. CDR1 is KGHSH and CDR2 is LQKENI in the germline V gene. The CDR3 contains 12 residues. The V and J ends lost 8 bases and 3 bases respectively, with 11 bases between them. The CDR3 here is CASKEQGYEQYF. The CDR3, as DNA: TGTGCCAGCAAAGAACAGGGCTACGAGCAGTACTTC.

The chain carries TRBV29-1 and TRBJ2-1; 9 nucleotides line up with TRBD1. The ends lost 6 bases at V and 6 bases at J; junction bases unmatched: 9. Germline CDR1 reads SQVTM; CDR2 reads ANQGSEA. The CDR3 extends over 14 amino acids. This CDR3 reads CSVKRDRAANEQFF. Written as DNA, the CDR3 is TGCAGCGTGAAGAGGGACAGGGCCGCCAATGAGCAGTTCTTC.

This clone has just a few counts. CDR3 amino acids: CSVLTGEAEAFF. The CDR3 DNA reads as TGCAGCGTATTGACAGGGGAGGCTGAAGCTTTCTTT. The chain carries TRBV29-1 and TRBJ1-1, with 8 bases lining up with TRBD1. Losses at the gene ends were 6 bases for V and 6 bases for J; bases not matched to a gene: 6. Germline V gene sequence: CDR1 SQVTM, CDR2 ANQGSEA. CDR3 size: 12 residues.

Points on this clone: A read error may account for a junction end that differs from germline. The chain's CDR3 is CASSPGGAGAATQYF. In nucleotides, the CDR3 is TGTGCTAGCAGCCCAGGGGGAGCGGGAGCTGCTACGCAGTATTTT. This chain joins TRBV7-7 and TRBJ2-3, with D perhaps matching TRBD2 (8 bases). The CDR3 contains 15 residues. Germline V gives CDR1 SSHAT, CDR2 FNYEAQ (reference sequence).

The gene calls are TRBV11-2 and TRBJ2-3; maybe TRBD2 (6 bases). This CDR3 is 15 amino acids long. Trimming removed 2 bases at V and 0 bases at J, with 9 bases between. Germline values: CDR1 SGHAT, CDR2 FQNNGV. The DNA for the CDR3 is TGTGCCAGCAGCTTACGGGGGACTAGCACAGATACGCAGTATTTT. Translated, it gives CASSLRGTSTDTQYF.

V usage is TRBV29-1 and J usage is TRBJ2-2, with D tentatively TRBD1 or TRBD2 (5 bases each). Between the trimmed V and J ends, which lost 5 bases and 1 base, there was a span of 8 bases. The CDR3 has 13 residues. From germline, CDR1 is SQVTM and CDR2 ANQGSEA. CDR3 loop: CSVLRGNTGELFF. Here the CDR3 DNA reads TGCAGCGTTTTGAGGGGGAACACCGGGGAGCTGTTTTTT.

The V call is TRBV12-5, the J call TRBJ2-3; D uncertain. The CDR3 spans 13 residues. Looked up from germline, CDR1 is LGHNT and CDR2 is FRNRAP. Trimming removed 4 bases at V and 3 bases at J, with 8 bases between. CDR3 loop: CASGSFVTDTQYF. DNA for the CDR3: TGTGCTAGTGGTTCCTTCGTGACAGATACGCAGTATTTT. Based on the CDR3 plus reference TRBV12-5 and TRBJ2-3, the full variable domain is DARVTQTPRHKVTEMGQEVTMRCQPILGHNTVFWYRQTMMQGLELLAYFRNRAPLDDSGMPKDRFSAEMPDATLATLKIQPSEPRDSAVYFCASGSFVTDTQYFGPGTRLTVL.

The gene calls are TRBV29-1 and TRBJ2-7, with D perhaps TRBD1 (5 bases). The CDR3 is 13 residues long. V was pared by 7 bases and J by 2 bases, with 15 bases between. Germline V gives CDR1 SQVTM, CDR2 ANQGSEA. The CDR3 DNA follows: TGCAGCGCCCGACAGTCCTCGGCCTACGAGCAGTACTTC. It specifies CSARQSSAYEQYF.

This clone was seen a few times. The chain joins TRBV10-2 to TRBJ2-2, with a weak D call TRBD1 (6 bases). Trimming cost V 7 bases and J 6 bases, with 15 bases left between them. The germline V gene encodes CDR1 WSHSY and CDR2 SAAADI. The CDR3 length is 14 residues. The CDR3 is CASIMTQGAGELFF. CDR3 in DNA: TGCGCCAGCATTATGACACAGGGAGCCGGGGAGCTGTTTTTT.

CDR3 region: CASSTPAGSGSVLYNEQFF. The CDR3 bases are TGTGCCAGCAGCACCCCTGCGGGTAGCGGGAGTGTCCTCTACAATGAGCAGTTCTTC. This rearrangement joins TRBV9 to TRBJ2-1; 9 bases match TRBD2. This CDR3 has 19 residues. V shed 4 bases and J 3 bases; nucleotides not matched to a gene: 17. CDR1 is SGDLS and CDR2 is YYNGEE in the germline V gene.

This chain connects TRBV7-9 to TRBJ2-5; a weak D match, TRBD2 (5 bases). Germline values: CDR1 SEHNR, CDR2 FQNEAQ (reference sequence). V lost 0 bases to trimming and J lost 5 bases, with 7 bases between them. The CDR3 is made up of 13 amino acids. The CDR3: CASSLAGGETQYF. The CDR3 DNA sequence: TGTGCCAGCAGCTTAGCGGGCGGGGAGACCCAGTACTTC.

This clone showed up just once. The chain joins TRBV6-1 to TRBJ2-7; D remains unclear. With 6 bases removed from V and 0 bases from J, the gap between germline ends came to 12 bases. This CDR3 contains 14 residues. Germline-derived CDR1 and CDR2 are MNHNS and SASEGT. The CDR3 DNA is TGTGCCAGCAGGGAAAGAAAGGGCTCCTACGAGCAGTACTTC. It translates to CASRERKGSYEQYF.

This clone has only a few counts. This sequence joins TRBV11-3 and TRBJ1-1, with D possibly being TRBD1 (6 bases). CDR1 and CDR2 (germline): SGHNT, YENEEA. The CDR3 consists of 14 residues. Trimming stripped 1 base from V and 6 bases from J, with 12 bases between. The CDR3 loop reads CASSLGGGVPEAFF. CDR3 DNA sequence: TGTGCCAGCAGCTTAGGCGGGGGCGTCCCTGAAGCTTTCTTT.

The chain is built from TRBV30 and TRBJ2-7; 7 bases align to TRBD1. The ends lost 7 bases at V and 9 bases at J; junction bases unmatched: 15. The CDR3 sequence is 13 residues long. Germline CDR1 GTSNPN, CDR2 SVGIG (reference sequence). The CDR3 bases are TGTGCCTCTGGAGAAGACAGGGATTCAGGGCAGTACTTC. Its protein product is CASGEDRDSGQYF.

The chain employs TRBV5-6 and TRBJ1-1, with D possibly being TRBD1 (5 bases). V was clipped by 2 bases and J by 1 base, with 15 bases between them. The CDR3 is 16 amino acids. Germline assignment: CDR1 SGHDT and CDR2 YYEEEE. The CDR3 here is CASSLLSGTGNTEAFF. For the CDR3, the DNA is TGTGCCAGCAGCTTACTATCCGGGACGGGGAACACTGAAGCTTTCTTT.

The rearrangement joins TRBV19 to TRBJ1-2; D remains ambiguous. The V and J ends lost 5 bases and 4 bases respectively, with 20 bases between them. From germline, CDR1 is LNHDA and CDR2 SQIVND (reference sequence). The CDR3 is 16 amino acids. CDR3 in amino acids: CASSRDGWSGSYGYTF. The CDR3 coding sequence is TGTGCCAGTAGTCGTGATGGGTGGAGTGGTAGCTATGGCTACACCTTC.

V usage is TRBV7-3 and J usage is TRBJ1-4, with D uncertain. The CDR3 runs 14 residues. Trimming removed 2 bases at V and 8 bases at J, with 12 bases between. CDR1 is SGHTA, CDR2 FQGTGA, per germline. The CDR3 protein is CASSLRREDEKLFF. CDR3 coding DNA: TGTGCCAGCAGCTTACGGAGGGAGGACGAAAAACTGTTTTTT.

This clone turned up a few times. This chain links TRBV27 with TRBJ1-1, with D hard to call. The V gene lost 1 base and the J gene lost 7 bases, with 13 bases spanning the gap. The germline gives CDR1 MNHEY, CDR2 SMNVEV (reference sequence). CDR3 size: 14 residues. The CDR3 reads CASSLYRPSDEAFF. The CDR3 DNA sequence: TGTGCCAGCAGTTTATATCGGCCGAGTGATGAAGCTTTCTTT.

This clone has more than one count but fewer than ten. The chain combines TRBV7-3 with TRBJ2-7; weak D call: TRBD2 (5 bases). Germline values: CDR1 SGHTA, CDR2 FQGTGA. Trimming cost V 0 bases and J 5 bases, with 11 bases left between them. The CDR3 loop spans 14 amino acids. For the CDR3, the DNA is TGTGCCAGCAGCTTAACCCCGGGAACCCACGAGCAGTACTTC. This gives the protein CASSLTPGTHEQYF.

CDR3 amino acids: CASSLDGQGTDTQYF. Written as DNA, the CDR3 is TGCGCCAGCAGCTTGGACGGGCAGGGAACAGATACGCAGTATTTT. This chain connects TRBV5-1 to TRBJ2-3, with D maybe TRBD1 (5 bases). The CDR3 length is 15 residues. Trimming pared 0 bases from V and 3 bases from J, leaving 11 bases between. Germline V gene lookup returns CDR1 SGHRS and CDR2 YFSETQ.